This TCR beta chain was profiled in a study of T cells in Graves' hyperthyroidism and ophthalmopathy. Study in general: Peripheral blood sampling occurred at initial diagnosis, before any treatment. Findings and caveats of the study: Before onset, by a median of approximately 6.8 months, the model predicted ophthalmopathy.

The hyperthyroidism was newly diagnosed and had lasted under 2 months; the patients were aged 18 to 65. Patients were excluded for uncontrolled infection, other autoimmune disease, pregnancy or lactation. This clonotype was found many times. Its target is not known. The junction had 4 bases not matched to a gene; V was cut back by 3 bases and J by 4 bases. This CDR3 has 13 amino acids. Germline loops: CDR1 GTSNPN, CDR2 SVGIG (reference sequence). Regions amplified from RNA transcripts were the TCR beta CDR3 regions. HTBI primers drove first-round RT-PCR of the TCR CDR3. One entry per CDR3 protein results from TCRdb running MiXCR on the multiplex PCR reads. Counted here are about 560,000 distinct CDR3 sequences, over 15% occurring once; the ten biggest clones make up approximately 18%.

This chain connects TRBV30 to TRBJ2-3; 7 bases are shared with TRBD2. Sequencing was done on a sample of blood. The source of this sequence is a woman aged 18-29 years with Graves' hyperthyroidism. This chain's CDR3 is CAWSSLAADTQYF. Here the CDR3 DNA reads TGTGCCTGGAGCTCTCTAGCGGCAGATACGCAGTATTTT.